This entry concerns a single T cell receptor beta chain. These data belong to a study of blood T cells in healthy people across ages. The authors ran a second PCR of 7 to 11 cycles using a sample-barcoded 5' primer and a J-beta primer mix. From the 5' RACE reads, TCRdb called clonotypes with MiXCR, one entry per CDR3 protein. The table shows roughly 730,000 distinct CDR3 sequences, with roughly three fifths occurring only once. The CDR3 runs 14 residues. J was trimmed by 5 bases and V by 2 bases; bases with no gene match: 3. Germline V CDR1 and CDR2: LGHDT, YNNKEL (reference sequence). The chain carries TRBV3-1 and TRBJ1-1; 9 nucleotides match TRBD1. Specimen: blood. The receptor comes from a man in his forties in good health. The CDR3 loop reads CASSQQTGGTEAFF. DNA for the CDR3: TGTGCCAGCAGCCAACAGACAGGGGGTACTGAAGCTTTCTTT.